Sequencing of this T cell receptor beta chain was carried out in a study of T cell repertoires in cytomegalovirus infection. Many counts were recorded for this clonotype. Its antigen is not identified. TCRdb re-called the reads through MiXCR, storing one row per CDR3 protein. The repertoire holds around 630,000 distinct CDR3 sequences, with roughly a quarter as singletons. General observations from the study: Clonotypes of TCR beta that were HLA-C-restricted and CMV-specific dominated the ex vivo response.

This TCR derives from a human donor in good health (CMV status not recorded). Some clones in this sample may be carry-over from other donors' samples. The specimen was CD8+ T cells from PBMCs.

The CDR3 reads CASSLGQFLYGYTF. In DNA form, the CDR3 reads TGTGCCAGCAGCTTAGGACAGTTCCTCTATGGCTACACCTTC. The rearrangement uses TRBV7-9 and TRBJ1-2, with a tentative D call TRBD1 (5 bases). Germline lookup yields CDR1 SEHNR and CDR2 FQNEAQ (reference sequence). Trimming cost V 1 base and J 4 bases, with 10 bases left between them. This CDR3 has 14 amino acids.